Given below is one T cell receptor (beta chain) in context. Per the germline V gene, CDR1 is MNHEY and CDR2 is SMNVEV (reference sequence). Trimming shortened V by 6 bases and J by 7 bases, and 24 bases separated the two germline ends. The CDR3 is made up of 17 amino acids. The sample is drawn from a study of shared T cell receptors in the human thymus. Data came from immunoSEQ multiplex PCR; TCRdb stores just in-frame clones and leaves some out. The sample yields approximately 660,000 clones, over 75% seen once. The data were also submitted as part of a second study, on human thymus T cells. Per that study: Donors were healthy Finnish babies undergoing corrective operations for congenital heart defects. Resections that were taken during corrective heart surgery supplied the thymus tissue. Gene usage (both V and J) appeared biased in thymic and blood repertoires. What related research reported was that thymic repertoires overlapped highly among unrelated individuals.

This clonotype was sampled from a boy under two years old with a congenital heart defect. The sequenced material came from thymocytes. V gene TRBV27 combines with J gene TRBJ2-2; perhaps TRBD2 as D (6 bases). The chain's CDR3 is CASRIRAGPALYGELFF. DNA of the CDR3: TGTGCCAGCAGGATCCGGGCGGGGCCAGCGTTATACGGGGAGCTGTTTTTT.